The 23 T cell receptor beta chains presented below share a single source sample, sequenced in a study of blood T cell repertoires in COVID-19. Measured with immunoSEQ multiplex PCR; TCRdb has only the in-frame clones, and not every one. The sample lists 220,000 or so clones, roughly 80% occurring once. Sequencing used PBMCs or T cells enriched from blood (not recorded which). These receptors originate from a woman aged 40 to 50 with acute COVID-19.

The CDR3 protein is CATSDLRGDTIYF. In nucleotides, the CDR3 is TGTGCCACCAGTGATTTGCGGGGGGACACCATATATTTT. V and J are TRBV24-1 and TRBJ1-3, with a tentative D call TRBD1 (5 bases). There are 13 residues in the CDR3. Germline-derived CDR1 and CDR2 are KGHDR and SFDVKD. Trimming shortened V by 0 bases and J by 8 bases, and 7 bases separated the two germline ends.

In this sample, this clone turned up a few times. The rearrangement joins TRBV24-1 to TRBJ1-1; 12 bases map to TRBD1. The ends lost 3 bases at V and 1 base at J; junction bases unmatched: 5. The length of the CDR3 is 17 residues. In germline, CDR1 is KGHDR, CDR2 SFDVKD. DNA of the CDR3: TGTGCCACCAGTGATGCCGGGACAGGGGGCTGGAACACTGAAGCTTTCTTT. It is translated as CATSDAGTGGWNTEAFF.

The V call is TRBV5-1, the J call TRBJ2-7, with D possibly matching TRBD1 (5 bases). The CDR3 covers 14 residues. The germline gives CDR1 SGHRS, CDR2 YFSETQ. V was cut by 2 bases and J by 3 bases, with 12 bases left in between. The chain's CDR3 is CASSFQDNLYEQYF. The CDR3, as DNA: TGCGCCAGCAGCTTCCAGGACAACCTCTACGAGCAGTACTTC.

The chain uses TRBV4-1 and TRBJ2-3, with 9 positions matching TRBD1. V shed 4 bases and J 0 bases; nucleotides not matched to a gene: 5. The CDR3 contains 16 residues. The germline CDR1 and CDR2 sequences are MGHRA and YSYEKL. DNA of the CDR3: TGCGCCAGCAGCCGCGGACAGGGGCGTAGCACAGATACGCAGTATTTT. Residues: CASSRGQGRSTDTQYF.

This chain uses TRBV9 with TRBJ2-1; 14 nucleotides line up with TRBD2. Per the germline V gene, CDR1 is SGDLS and CDR2 is YYNGEE. This CDR3 has 19 amino acids. Unmatched junction bases numbered 7, after V lost 1 base and J lost 1 base. In DNA, the CDR3 is TGTGCCAGCAGCGTATTCGGGACTAGCGGGAGTCCTTCCTACAATGAGCAGTTCTTC. As protein: CASSVFGTSGSPSYNEQFF. Combining the CDR3 with reference TRBV9 and TRBJ2-1 gives the whole variable domain DSGVTQTPKHLITATGQRVTLRCSPRSGDLSVYWYQQSLDQGLQFLIQYYNGEERAKGNILERFSAQQFPDLHSELNLSSLELGDSALYFCASSVFGTSGSPSYNEQFFGPGTRLTVL.

The V gene is TRBV6-1, the J gene TRBJ1-5; 7 positions agree with TRBD1. This CDR3 region has 16 residues. Per germline, CDR1 MNHNS and CDR2 SASEGT. The junction had 8 bases not matched to a gene; V was cut back by 3 bases and J by 3 bases. The CDR3 region has the DNA TGTGCCAGCAGTGATGGCAGGGGGGTTTACAATCAGCCCCAGCATTTT. Translated: CASSDGRGVYNQPQHF.

This chain links TRBV3-1 (or the pseudogene TRBV3-2) with TRBJ2-3; 11 bases line up with TRBD2. V shed 1 base and J 0 bases; nucleotides not matched to a gene: 6. Germline CDR1 reads LGHDT; CDR2 reads YNNKEL (reference sequence). The CDR3 extends over 18 amino acids. Written as DNA, the CDR3 is TGTGCCAGCAGCCAAGTAGCGGGGGGGATCCCTAGCACAGATACGCAGTATTTT. It encodes CASSQVAGGIPSTDTQYF.

V is TRBV6-2 or TRBV6-3 and J is TRBJ2-3; D not certain. The CDR3 has 13 residues. CDR1 is MNHEY and CDR2 is SVGEGT in the germline V gene. V was pared by 2 bases and J by 0 bases, with 3 bases between. This chain's CDR3 is CASSYTSTDTQYF. The CDR3 region has the DNA TGTGCCAGCAGTTACACTAGCACAGATACGCAGTATTTT.

The chain links TRBV6-2 or TRBV6-3 to TRBJ1-5; no clear D gene. Germline CDR1 reads MNHEY; CDR2 reads SVGEGT. The CDR3 runs 15 residues. The ends were cut back, 0 bases at V and 2 bases at J, with 8 bases in the middle. CDR3 residues: CASSYSEMGNQPQHF. DNA for the CDR3: TGTGCCAGCAGTTACTCAGAGATGGGCAATCAGCCCCAGCATTTT.

The genes are TRBV7-8 and TRBJ1-2; TRBD1 matches 12 bases. This CDR3 has 16 amino acids. V was clipped by 0 bases and J by 7 bases; unmatched bases: 6. Per the germline V gene, CDR1 is SGHVS and CDR2 is FQNEAQ. The CDR3 loop is CASSLARDRGRGGYTF. CDR3 in DNA: TGTGCCAGCAGCTTAGCAAGGGACAGGGGGCGCGGTGGCTACACCTTC.

V gene TRBV19 combines with J gene TRBJ1-5; possibly TRBD1 for D (5 bases). Trimming removed 3 bases at V and 6 bases at J, with 9 bases between. The length of the CDR3 is 13 residues. CDR1 is LNHDA and CDR2 is SQIVND in the germline V gene (reference sequence). The CDR3 protein is CASSIQGSQPQHF. CDR3 nucleotides: TGTGCCAGTAGTATCCAGGGTAGTCAGCCCCAGCATTTT.

V gene TRBV5-4 combines with J gene TRBJ2-3, with 9 nucleotides matching TRBD1. The CDR3 runs to 17 residues. Germline V CDR1 and CDR2: SGHNT, YYREEE (reference sequence). Unmatched junction bases numbered 14, after V lost 4 bases and J lost 5 bases. The CDR3: CASSPAPGQGGLDTQYF. In DNA, the CDR3 is TGTGCCAGCAGCCCAGCTCCGGGACAGGGAGGTTTAGATACGCAGTATTTT.

The chain has TRBV6-4 and TRBJ2-3; 8 bases are a match to TRBD1. Germline CDR1 is MRHNA and CDR2 is SNTAGT. The ends lost 10 bases at V and 2 bases at J; junction bases unmatched: 5. The CDR3 covers 13 residues. In nucleotides, the CDR3 is TGTGCCACCGGACAGGGACACACAGATACGCAGTATTTT. Translating gives CATGQGHTDTQYF.

The chain recombines TRBV18 with TRBJ1-2; D not resolved. There are 16 residues in the CDR3. Trimming shortened V by 2 bases and J by 0 bases, and 13 bases separated the two germline ends. The germline V gene has CDR1 KGHSH and CDR2 LQKENI. CDR3 sequence reads: CASSPAGGRANYGYTF. CDR3 bases: TGTGCCAGCTCACCAGCGGGAGGACGGGCTAACTATGGCTACACCTTC.

The V and J genes are TRBV3-1 (or the pseudogene TRBV3-2) and TRBJ2-1, with TRBD2 identical over 14 bases. CDR1 LGHDT and CDR2 YNNKEL come from the germline V gene (reference sequence). The CDR3 runs 14 residues. The junction had 4 bases not matched to a gene; V was cut back by 4 bases and J by 11 bases. CDR3 protein: CASSPGTSGSKQFF. CDR3 sequence (DNA): TGTGCCAGCAGCCCCGGGACTAGCGGGAGCAAGCAGTTCTTC.

The chain joins TRBV11-2 to TRBJ1-6; 7 bases agree with TRBD1. The CDR3 runs 15 residues. Trimming removed 3 bases from V and 7 bases from J; junction bases left unmatched: 6. From germline, CDR1 is SGHAT and CDR2 FQNNGV. The CDR3 region is CASSFSGQRNSPLHF. As DNA, the CDR3 is TGTGCCAGCAGCTTTTCGGGACAGCGAAATTCACCCCTCCACTTT.

This chain links TRBV19 with TRBJ1-4; D gene unclear. The CDR3 is 19 residues long. The V gene's germline CDR1 is LNHDA and CDR2 SQIVND (reference sequence). Trimming left V 7 bases short and J 3 bases short, with 27 bases between. The CDR3 DNA is TGTGCCAGTACCACTCGATTAAAGACGTCTTCAGGTGCTAATGAAAAACTGTTTTTT. Its protein is CASTTRLKTSSGANEKLFF.

The V call is TRBV7-9, the J call TRBJ2-2; TRBD2 might be the D (5 bases). Germline-derived CDR1 and CDR2 are SEHNR and FQNEAQ (reference sequence). V shed 5 bases and J shed 5 bases, with 18 bases lying between them. CDR3 length equals 16 residues. The CDR3 spells CASSKRASIRTGELFF. The DNA for the CDR3 is TGTGCCAGCAGCAAAAGGGCTAGCATAAGGACCGGGGAGCTGTTTTTT.

The chain links TRBV15 to TRBJ2-7, with 12 bases lining up with TRBD2. Per germline, CDR1 LNHNV and CDR2 YYDKDF (reference sequence). The CDR3 runs to 15 residues. V gave up 3 bases and J gave up 2 bases; unmatched junction bases: 2. The CDR3 sequence: CATSSPSGGAYEQYF. Written as DNA, the CDR3 is TGTGCCACCAGCAGTCCTAGCGGGGGGGCCTACGAGCAGTACTTC.

V is TRBV4-3 and J is TRBJ1-2; no definite D call. V dropped 4 bases and J dropped 7 bases, with 16 bases sitting between them. The length of the CDR3 is 14 residues. The germline CDR1 and CDR2 sequences are LGHNA and YSLEER. The CDR3 is CASSPQVNSGGYTF. DNA for the CDR3: TGCGCCAGCAGCCCGCAGGTTAACAGTGGTGGCTACACCTTC.

The rearrangement links TRBV30 to TRBJ2-7; 9 nucleotides agree with TRBD1. Germline lookup yields CDR1 GTSNPN and CDR2 SVGIG (reference sequence). V dropped 1 base and J dropped 2; count of bases not matched to a gene: 0. The length of the CDR3 is 13 residues. CDR3 sequence: CAWSGQGAYEQYF. The CDR3 DNA reads as TGTGCCTGGAGTGGACAGGGGGCCTACGAGCAGTACTTC.

The V call is TRBV2, the J call TRBJ2-3; 10 nucleotides agree with TRBD2. Per the germline V gene, CDR1 is SNHLY and CDR2 is FYNNEI. The V and J ends lost 6 bases and 6 bases, in that order; junction bases with no gene match: 6. This CDR3 region has 14 residues. The CDR3 reads CASRKASGSDTQYF. The CDR3 nucleotides read TGTGCCAGCAGAAAGGCTAGCGGGAGTGATACGCAGTATTTT.

The genes are TRBV25-1 and TRBJ1-3; TRBD1 aligns across 8 bases. Germline CDR1 reads MGHDK; CDR2 reads SYGVNS. V was pared by 8 bases and J by 4 bases, with 4 bases of the junction left unmatched. The CDR3 is 13 amino acids. The CDR3 DNA is TGTGCCAGCGGGACAGGCATAGGAAACACCATATATTTT. Amino acid sequence: CASGTGIGNTIYF.